The entry below gives a single T cell receptor beta chain sequence along with its context. This sample is drawn from a study of regulatory T cells in long-lasting Graves disease. Noted time point: newly diagnosed GD, antithyroid drugs for less than 3 months. RNA isolated from PBMCs was used to make the TCR library. J lost 2 bases, V lost 6 bases, and 7 bases had no gene match. This CDR3 region has 14 residues. Germline CDR1 and CDR2: MDHEN and SYDVKM. iRepertoire HTBI primers and Arm-PCR of CDR3 regions built TCR beta libraries. TCRdb analysed the multiplex PCR reads with MiXCR anew, one entry per CDR3 protein. The sample shows about 470,000 distinct CDR3 sequences, roughly 16% of them seen only once. This same sample was also part of a study on T cells in Graves' hyperthyroidism and ophthalmopathy. According to that study: Patients between 18 and 65 years old had hyperthyroidism, newly diagnosed and lasting under 2 months. Most thyroid clonotypes that were expanded above 0.001 also turned up in blood. It was a median approximately 6 months before onset that the model predicted ophthalmopathy.

The V and J genes are TRBV28 and TRBJ2-7; 7 bases map to TRBD1. The sequences come from peripheral blood mononuclear cells (PBMCs), collected at new diagnosis, from a patient treated with antithyroid drugs. The source is a man between 35 and 55 years old with Graves disease. DNA for the CDR3: TGTGCCAGCAGCTCGGGACAGACGCCCTACGAGCAGTACTTC. Translated: CASSSGQTPYEQYF.